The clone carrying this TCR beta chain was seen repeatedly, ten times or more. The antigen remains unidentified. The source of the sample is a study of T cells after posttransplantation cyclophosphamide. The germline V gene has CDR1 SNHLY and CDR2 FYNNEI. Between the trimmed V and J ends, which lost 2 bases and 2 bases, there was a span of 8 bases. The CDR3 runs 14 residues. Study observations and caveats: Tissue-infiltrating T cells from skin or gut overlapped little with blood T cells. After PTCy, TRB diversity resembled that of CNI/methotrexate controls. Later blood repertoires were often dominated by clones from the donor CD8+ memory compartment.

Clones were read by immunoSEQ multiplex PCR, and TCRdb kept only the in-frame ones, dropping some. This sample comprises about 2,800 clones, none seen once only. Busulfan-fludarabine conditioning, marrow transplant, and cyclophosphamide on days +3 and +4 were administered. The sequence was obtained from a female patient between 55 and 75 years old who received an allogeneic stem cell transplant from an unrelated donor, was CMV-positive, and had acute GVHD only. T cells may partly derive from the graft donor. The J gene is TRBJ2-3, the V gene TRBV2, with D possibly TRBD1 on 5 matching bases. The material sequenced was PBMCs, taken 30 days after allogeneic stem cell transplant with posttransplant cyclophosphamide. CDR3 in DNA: TGTGCCAGCAGTGAAACAGGACCCACAGATACGCAGTATTTT. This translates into CASSETGPTDTQYF.